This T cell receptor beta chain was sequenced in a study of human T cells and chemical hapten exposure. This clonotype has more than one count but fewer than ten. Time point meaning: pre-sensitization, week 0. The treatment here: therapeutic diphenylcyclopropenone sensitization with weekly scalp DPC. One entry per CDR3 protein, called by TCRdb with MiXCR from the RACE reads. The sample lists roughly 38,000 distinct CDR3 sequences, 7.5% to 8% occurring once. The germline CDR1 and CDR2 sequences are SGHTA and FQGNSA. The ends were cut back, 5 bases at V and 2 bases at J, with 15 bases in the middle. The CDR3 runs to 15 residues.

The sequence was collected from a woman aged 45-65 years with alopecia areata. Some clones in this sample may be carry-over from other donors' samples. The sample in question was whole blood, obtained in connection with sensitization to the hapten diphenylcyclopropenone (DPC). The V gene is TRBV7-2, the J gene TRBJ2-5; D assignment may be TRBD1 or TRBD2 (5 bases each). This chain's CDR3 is CASSPQLGPQETQYF. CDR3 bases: TGTGCCAGCAGCCCACAGTTGGGACCTCAAGAGACCCAGTACTTC.